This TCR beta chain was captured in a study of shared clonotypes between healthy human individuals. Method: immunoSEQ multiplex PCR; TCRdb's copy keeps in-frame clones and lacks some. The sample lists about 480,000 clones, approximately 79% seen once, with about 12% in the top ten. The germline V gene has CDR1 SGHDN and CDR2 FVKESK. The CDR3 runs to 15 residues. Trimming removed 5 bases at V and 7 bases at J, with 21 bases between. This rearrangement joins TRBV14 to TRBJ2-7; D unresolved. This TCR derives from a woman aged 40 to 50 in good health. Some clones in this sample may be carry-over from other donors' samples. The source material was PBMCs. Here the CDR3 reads CASSSRMGVHLEQYF. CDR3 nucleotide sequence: TGTGCCAGCAGCTCTAGAATGGGCGTGCATCTGGAGCAGTACTTC.